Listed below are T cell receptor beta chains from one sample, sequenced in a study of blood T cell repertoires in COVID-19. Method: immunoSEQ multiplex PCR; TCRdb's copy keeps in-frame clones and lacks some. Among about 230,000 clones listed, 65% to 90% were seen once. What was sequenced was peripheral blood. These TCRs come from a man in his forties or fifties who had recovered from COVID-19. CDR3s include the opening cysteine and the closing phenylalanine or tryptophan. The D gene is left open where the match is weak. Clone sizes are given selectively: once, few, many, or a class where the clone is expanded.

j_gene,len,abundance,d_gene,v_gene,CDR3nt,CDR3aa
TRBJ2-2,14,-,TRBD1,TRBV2,TGTGCCAGCAGTCGGACAGGGCGTACCGGGGAGCTGTTTTTT,CASSRTGRTGELFF
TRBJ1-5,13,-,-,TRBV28,TGTGCCAGCAGTCCAGGGGTTGGCCAGCCCCAGCATTTT,CASSPGVGQPQHF
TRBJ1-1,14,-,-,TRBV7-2,TGTGCCAGCAAATCAAACCAGGGTAACACTGAAGCTTTCTTT,CASKSNQGNTEAFF
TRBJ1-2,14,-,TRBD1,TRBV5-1,TGCGCCAGCAGCTTCGGACAGGGAATGGATGGCTACACCTTC,CASSFGQGMDGYTF
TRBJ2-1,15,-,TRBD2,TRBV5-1,TGCGCCAGCAGCTTGGAGGGGACTAGCTACAATGAGCAGTTCTTC,CASSLEGTSYNEQFF
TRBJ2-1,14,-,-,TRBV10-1,TGCGCCAGCAGTGAATTAAACCCTCGGGGTGAGCAGTTCTTC,CASSELNPRGEQFF
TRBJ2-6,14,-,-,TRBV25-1,TGTGCCAGCAGTGATTCACAGGGGGCCAACGTCCTGACTTTC,CASSDSQGANVLTF
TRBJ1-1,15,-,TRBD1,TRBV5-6,TGTGCCAGCAGCTTACCAGGGGGCACGAACACTGAAGCTTTCTTT,CASSLPGGTNTEAFF
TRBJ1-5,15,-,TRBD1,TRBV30,TGTGCCTGGAGTGCGGGACAGGGGCGCAATCAGCCCCAGCATTTT,CAWSAGQGRNQPQHF
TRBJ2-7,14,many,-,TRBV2,TGTGCCAGCAGTGAGGGCTCCCTCTCCTACGAGCAGTACTTC,CASSEGSLSYEQYF
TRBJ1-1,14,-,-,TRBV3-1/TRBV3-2,TGTGCCAGCAGCCAAGAGCGGCAGATTAGACGCGCTTTCTTT,CASSQERQIRRAFF
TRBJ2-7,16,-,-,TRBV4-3,TGCGCCAGCAGCCAAGACACCGGACTATCTCACTACGAGCAGTACTTC,CASSQDTGLSHYEQYF
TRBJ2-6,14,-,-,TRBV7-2,TGTGCCAGCAAGTCGGGAGCTGGGGCCAACGTCCTGACTTTC,CASKSGAGANVLTF
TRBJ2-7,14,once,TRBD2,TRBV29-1,TGCAGCGTGTGGGGACTAGCGGGATCCTACGAGCAGTACTTC,CSVWGLAGSYEQYF
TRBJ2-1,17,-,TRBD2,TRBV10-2,TGCGCCAGCAGTGAGCAGGTAGCGGGACTCTGGGGCAATGAGCAGTTCTTC,CASSEQVAGLWGNEQFF
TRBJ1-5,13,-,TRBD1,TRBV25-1,TGTGCCAGCAGCGGGACAGGGACTCAGCCCCAGCATTTT,CASSGTGTQPQHF
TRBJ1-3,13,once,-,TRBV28,TGTGCCAGCAGTCGGGGTCGGGAACACACCATATATTTT,CASSRGREHTIYF
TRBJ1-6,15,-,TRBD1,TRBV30,TGTGCCTGGGGGGGAAGAGCAGGGGGTAATTCACCCCTCCACTTT,CAWGGRAGGNSPLHF
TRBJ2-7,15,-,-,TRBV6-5,TGTGCCAGCATTTGGGGAGACAGGAGAAACTACGAGCAGTACTTC,CASIWGDRRNYEQYF
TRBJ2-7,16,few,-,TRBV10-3,TGTGCCATCAGTGATTCACGGACTGGGATTGGATACGAGCAGTACTTC,CAISDSRTGIGYEQYF
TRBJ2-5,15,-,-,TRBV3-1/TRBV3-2,TGTGCCAGCAGCCAGTCCAGGAGGTCCCAAGAGACCCAGTACTTC,CASSQSRRSQETQYF
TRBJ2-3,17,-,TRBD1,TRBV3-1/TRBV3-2,TGTGCCAGCAACCCGGGACAGCGTGATTCTAGCACAGATACGCAGTATTTT,CASNPGQRDSSTDTQYF